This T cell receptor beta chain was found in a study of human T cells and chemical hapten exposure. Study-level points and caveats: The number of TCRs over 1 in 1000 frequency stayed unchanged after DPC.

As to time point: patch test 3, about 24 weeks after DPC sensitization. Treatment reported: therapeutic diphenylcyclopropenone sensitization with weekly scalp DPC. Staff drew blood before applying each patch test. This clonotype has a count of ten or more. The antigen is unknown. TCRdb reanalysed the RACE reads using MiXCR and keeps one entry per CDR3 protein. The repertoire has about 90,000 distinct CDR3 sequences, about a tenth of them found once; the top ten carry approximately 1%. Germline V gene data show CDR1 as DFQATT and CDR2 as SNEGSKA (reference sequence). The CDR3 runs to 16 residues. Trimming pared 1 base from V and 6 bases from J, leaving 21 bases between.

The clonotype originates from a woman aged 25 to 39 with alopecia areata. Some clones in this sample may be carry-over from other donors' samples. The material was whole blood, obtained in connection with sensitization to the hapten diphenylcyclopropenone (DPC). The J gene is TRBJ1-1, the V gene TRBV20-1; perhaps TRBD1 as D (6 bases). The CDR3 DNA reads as TGCAGTGCTAGAGGTTTACAGGGCTTAGATAACGCTGAAGCTTTCTTT. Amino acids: CSARGLQGLDNAEAFF.